Following are 6 T cell receptor beta chains from one sample sequenced in a study of T cell responses to AZD1222 COVID-19 vaccine. TCRdb keeps only in-frame clones here, not all; method: immunoSEQ multiplex PCR. The sample contains some 190,000 clones, around 94% of which appear only once. Sequenced here: peripheral blood, sampled 28 days after the second dose of the MenACWY control vaccine. Source of these receptors: an adult who received the MenACWY meningococcal vaccine as a control.

The chain combines TRBV28 with TRBJ1-2; D may be TRBD1 (5 bases). Trimming removed 4 bases at V and 3 bases at J, with 12 bases between. This CDR3 has 14 residues. Germline assignment: CDR1 MDHEN and CDR2 SYDVKM. The CDR3 DNA reads TGTGCCAGCAGTTCCGCCGACAGAGACTATGGCTACACCTTC. It specifies CASSSADRDYGYTF.

The chain has TRBV4-2 and TRBJ2-1, with TRBD2 identical over 11 bases. J lost 7 bases, V lost 4 bases, and 6 bases had no gene match. CDR1 and CDR2 (germline): LGHNA, YNFKEQ. The CDR3 covers 15 residues. This CDR3 is CASSRNSGGVNEQFF. The CDR3, as DNA: TGTGCCAGCAGCCGAAATAGCGGGGGGGTTAATGAGCAGTTCTTC.

The genes are TRBV6-1 and TRBJ2-7; D possibly uses TRBD1 or TRBD2 (7 bases each). This CDR3 comprises 15 residues. Germline V gene data show CDR1 as MNHNS and CDR2 as SASEGT. V lost 1 base to trimming and J lost 3 bases, with 13 bases between them. CDR3 in amino acids: CASSEGGGQHYEQYF. The CDR3 nucleotides read TGTGCCAGCAGTGAAGGGGGGGGACAGCACTACGAGCAGTACTTC.

The V gene is TRBV9, the J gene TRBJ1-6; D is possibly TRBD1 (6 bases). Germline CDR1 is SGDLS and CDR2 is YYNGEE. The CDR3 runs 14 residues. Trimming stripped 4 bases from V and 7 bases from J, with 12 bases between. The DNA for the CDR3 is TGTGCCAGCAGCACGGCAGGGGCCAATTCACCCCTCCACTTT. Its protein is CASSTAGANSPLHF.

V is TRBV7-9 and J is TRBJ1-1; the match to TRBD1 covers 8 bases. CDR3 length equals 14 residues. The ends lost 3 bases at V and 6 bases at J; junction bases unmatched: 6. CDR1 is SEHNR and CDR2 is FQNEAQ in the germline V gene (reference sequence). The CDR3 loop reads CASSFTGGVAEAFF. CDR3 sequence (DNA): TGTGCCAGCAGCTTCACAGGGGGGGTCGCTGAAGCTTTCTTT.

The chain is built from TRBV9 and TRBJ1-4; 7 bases match TRBD1. Germline assignment: CDR1 SGDLS and CDR2 YYNGEE. V shed 4 bases, J shed 6 bases, and the junction held 6 bases outside the gene matches. CDR3 size: 14 residues. CDR3 coding DNA: TGTGCCAGCAGCATAGGGGGGACAGATGAAAAACTGTTTTTT. This translates into CASSIGGTDEKLFF.